This entry features one TCR beta chain sequence. What it binds is unknown. Positive CCR7 selection of CD45RO-negative cells yielded the naive CD8 cells, and terminally differentiated effector memory CD45RA+ cells were excluded. CDR1 SGHVS and CDR2 FQNEAQ come from the germline V gene. With V trimmed by 4 bases and J by 6 bases, 9 bases remained unmatched. The CDR3 contains 16 residues. Assay: immunoSEQ multiplex PCR; the TCRdb copy retains only in-frame clones and omits some. The sample gives around 1,900,000 clones, just under 95% of which show up once; more than 1.5% is in the top ten. The sample belongs to a study of shared clonotypes between healthy human individuals. Study background: Per donor, three plates held CD4 naive cells, three held CD4 memory, two held CD8 naive and one held CD8 memory. Regarding the study as a whole: Rarefaction revealed incomplete sorted-subset sequencing despite large depth. Non-shared clonotypes had lower generation probabilities than clonotypes shared by all four sorted-subset donors. The study drew on few donors, limiting represented genetic and exposure-history diversity.

Sequencing used naive CD8+ T cells from PBMCs. This TCR was sampled from a man aged 18 to 29 in good health. Some clones in this sample may be carry-over from other donors' samples. The rearrangement links TRBV7-8 to TRBJ2-3; 11 positions agree with TRBD2. In nucleotides, the CDR3 is TGTGCCAGCAGCTCCCCCCAGGGACTAGCGGTGGATACGCAGTATTTT. It yields the protein CASSSPQGLAVDTQYF. Full variable domain (outside the CDR3, taken from reference TRBV7-8 and TRBJ2-3): GAGVSQSPRYKVAKRGQDVALRCDPISGHVSLFWYQQALGQGPEFLTYFQNEAQLDKSGLPSDRFFAERPEGSVSTLKIQRTQQEDSAVYLCASSSPQGLAVDTQYFGPGTRLTVL.